This is a list of T cell receptor beta chains from one sample in a study of blood T cells in healthy people across ages. TCRdb re-derived calls from the 5' RACE reads in MiXCR, one entry per CDR3 protein. This sample has some 790,000 distinct CDR3 sequences, with under 35% found just once. Source material: blood. Receptors were obtained from a woman aged 80 or over in good health. Both conserved end residues are part of each CDR3. The D gene is left open where the match is weak. Size values are once, few and many counts, or a class for expanded clones, and some rows have none.

j_call: TRBJ1-2
v_call: TRBV2
clone_size: .
d_call: .
cdr3_nt: TGTGCCAGCAGGACACAGGATAACTATGGCTACACCTTC
cdr3_aa: CASRTQDNYGYTF

j_call: TRBJ1-4
v_call: TRBV5-1
clone_size: few
d_call: .
cdr3_nt: TGCGCCAGCAGCTTAGGCAGGGGAGATGAAAAACTGTTTTTT
cdr3_aa: CASSLGRGDEKLFF

j_call: TRBJ2-1
v_call: TRBV30
clone_size: .
d_call: .
cdr3_nt: TGTGCCTGGACTGATACATCCTACAATGAGCAGTTCTTC
cdr3_aa: CAWTDTSYNEQFF

j_call: TRBJ2-7
v_call: TRBV23-1
clone_size: few
d_call: .
cdr3_nt: TGCGCCAGCAGTCAGGTTCCGGGACCCACCTACGAGCAGTACTTC
cdr3_aa: CASSQVPGPTYEQYF

j_call: TRBJ2-3
v_call: TRBV7-2
clone_size: .
d_call: .
cdr3_nt: TGTGCCAGCAGCTTAGCACTAGCAGTCACAGATACGCAGTATTTT
cdr3_aa: CASSLALAVTDTQYF

j_call: TRBJ1-4
v_call: TRBV7-9
clone_size: few
d_call: .
cdr3_nt: TGTGCCAACAGCTTAGGGGCAACTAATGAAAAACTGTTTTTT
cdr3_aa: CANSLGATNEKLFF

j_call: TRBJ2-7
v_call: TRBV6-2/TRBV6-3
clone_size: .
d_call: .
cdr3_nt: TGTGTCAGCAGTTACTCGGGACGGTACGAGCAGTACTTC
cdr3_aa: CVSSYSGRYEQYF

j_call: TRBJ2-2
v_call: TRBV30
clone_size: many
d_call: .
cdr3_nt: TGTGCCTGGAAGTTTAGGGACACCAACACCGGGGAGCTGTTTTTT
cdr3_aa: CAWKFRDTNTGELFF

j_call: TRBJ2-3
v_call: TRBV7-3
clone_size: once
d_call: TRBD2
cdr3_nt: TGTGCCAGCAGCCCGGGACTAGCGTACACAGATACGCAGTATTTT
cdr3_aa: CASSPGLAYTDTQYF

j_call: TRBJ2-5
v_call: TRBV12-3/TRBV12-4
clone_size: many
d_call: .
cdr3_nt: TGTGCCAGCAGTCGCCCCGGGACCGTGCAAGAGACCCAGTACTTC
cdr3_aa: CASSRPGTVQETQYF

j_call: TRBJ2-3
v_call: TRBV20-1
clone_size: .
d_call: TRBD2
cdr3_nt: TGCAGTGCTAGCGGACTAGCGGGATCTATCGCAGATACGCAGTATTTT
cdr3_aa: CSASGLAGSIADTQYF

j_call: TRBJ1-2
v_call: TRBV5-6
clone_size: few
d_call: .
cdr3_nt: TGTGCCAGCAGCCGCCGACAGTCTTCTAGGGATGGCTACACCTTC
cdr3_aa: CASSRRQSSRDGYTF

j_call: TRBJ1-5
v_call: TRBV27
clone_size: .
d_call: .
cdr3_nt: TGTGCCAGCAGTTACCAGGGACAGCCCCAGCATTTT
cdr3_aa: CASSYQGQPQHF

j_call: TRBJ2-1
v_call: TRBV5-6
clone_size: .
d_call: TRBD2
cdr3_nt: TGTGCCAGCAGCTTTCCCGGGACTAGCGGGGGGGCCTACAATGAGCAGTTCTTC
cdr3_aa: CASSFPGTSGGAYNEQFF

j_call: TRBJ1-2
v_call: TRBV12-3/TRBV12-4
clone_size: many
d_call: .
cdr3_nt: TGTGCCAGCAGTCCCTACCCGGGACGCCAGGATGGCTACACCTTC
cdr3_aa: CASSPYPGRQDGYTF

j_call: TRBJ2-3
v_call: TRBV20-1
clone_size: .
d_call: TRBD2
cdr3_nt: TGCAGTGCTAGAGATGATAGGGGCGGGGGGAAGACAGATACGCAGTATTTT
cdr3_aa: CSARDDRGGGKTDTQYF

j_call: TRBJ2-4
v_call: TRBV5-6
clone_size: many
d_call: .
cdr3_nt: TGTGCCAGCAGCTTGCCAGGGTTTAACATTCAGTACTTC
cdr3_aa: CASSLPGFNIQYF

j_call: TRBJ2-7
v_call: TRBV27
clone_size: many
d_call: TRBD1
cdr3_nt: TGTGCCAGCAGTAAAACAGGGGGAGGCTACGAGCAGTACTTC
cdr3_aa: CASSKTGGGYEQYF

j_call: TRBJ2-7
v_call: TRBV7-2
clone_size: few
d_call: .
cdr3_nt: TGTGCCAGCAGCTTTAATCTTGGCATTACGGTTCCGTCCTACGAGCAGTACTTC
cdr3_aa: CASSFNLGITVPSYEQYF

j_call: TRBJ2-7
v_call: TRBV6-2/TRBV6-3
clone_size: many
d_call: .
cdr3_nt: TGTGCCAGCAGTCCTCCTAGGGTCTCCTACGAGCAGTACTTC
cdr3_aa: CASSPPRVSYEQYF

j_call: TRBJ1-1
v_call: TRBV4-3
clone_size: few
d_call: TRBD1
cdr3_nt: TGCGCCAGCAGCCAAGATCCAGGGGGCTGGAACACTGAAGCTTTCTTT
cdr3_aa: CASSQDPGGWNTEAFF

j_call: TRBJ2-1
v_call: TRBV7-2
clone_size: many
d_call: TRBD1
cdr3_nt: TGTGCCAGCAGCGCGGACAGGGGACTTTACAATGAGCAGTTCTTC
cdr3_aa: CASSADRGLYNEQFF

j_call: TRBJ1-2
v_call: TRBV6-2/TRBV6-3
clone_size: few
d_call: .
cdr3_nt: TGTGCCAGCAGTTACTCGTTTCTACGCGGCTATGGCTACACCTTC
cdr3_aa: CASSYSFLRGYGYTF

j_call: TRBJ2-3
v_call: TRBV11-1
clone_size: many
d_call: TRBD2
cdr3_nt: TGTGCCAGCAGCACCGGACTAGCGGGACGGCATACGCAGTATTTT
cdr3_aa: CASSTGLAGRHTQYF

j_call: TRBJ1-1
v_call: TRBV27
clone_size: few
d_call: .
cdr3_nt: TGTGCCAGCAGTTTCGCTCAGGGACTTGTAGCTTTCTTT
cdr3_aa: CASSFAQGLVAFF

j_call: TRBJ1-1
v_call: TRBV6-6
clone_size: .
d_call: .
cdr3_nt: TGTGCCAGCAGTTCCACGGCTCAGGGAGCTTTCTTT
cdr3_aa: CASSSTAQGAFF

j_call: TRBJ1-5
v_call: TRBV7-9
clone_size: many
d_call: .
cdr3_nt: TGTGCCAGCAGTTCCGGGACGAGCAATCAGCCCCAGCATTTT
cdr3_aa: CASSSGTSNQPQHF

j_call: TRBJ1-2
v_call: TRBV3-1
clone_size: .
d_call: TRBD1
cdr3_nt: TGTGCCAGCAGCCTAAAGAGGGGACAGGGGGCTCGTGGCTACACCTTC
cdr3_aa: CASSLKRGQGARGYTF

j_call: TRBJ2-1
v_call: TRBV18
clone_size: few
d_call: TRBD1
cdr3_nt: TGTGCCGGCTCACGAACCCCGTCAGCACAGGGGTACAATGAGCAGTTCTTC
cdr3_aa: CAGSRTPSAQGYNEQFF

j_call: TRBJ2-7
v_call: TRBV20-1
clone_size: .
d_call: TRBD1
cdr3_nt: TGCAGTGCTAGAGATTTGAGACAGGGGGGCTACGAGCAGTACTTC
cdr3_aa: CSARDLRQGGYEQYF

j_call: TRBJ1-5
v_call: TRBV20-1
clone_size: .
d_call: TRBD1
cdr3_nt: TGCAGTGCTAGATGGACAGGGCCCAATCAGCCCCAGCATTTT
cdr3_aa: CSARWTGPNQPQHF

j_call: TRBJ1-6
v_call: TRBV6-6
clone_size: .
d_call: .
cdr3_nt: TGTGCCAGCAGTCTCGGGACCGGTTCACCCCTCCACTTT
cdr3_aa: CASSLGTGSPLHF

j_call: TRBJ1-6
v_call: TRBV20-1
clone_size: few
d_call: TRBD1
cdr3_nt: TGCAGTGCTAGAGAGGGGGAGGGGGCGACCTCACCCCTCCACTTT
cdr3_aa: CSAREGEGATSPLHF

j_call: TRBJ2-3
v_call: TRBV24-1
clone_size: .
d_call: .
cdr3_nt: TGTGCCACCAGTGACTCTACAGTCCACGGGGCAGATACGCAGTATTTT
cdr3_aa: CATSDSTVHGADTQYF

j_call: TRBJ2-7
v_call: TRBV20-1
clone_size: many
d_call: .
cdr3_nt: TGCAGTGCACTGACAGGTGTGCCGTACGAGCAGTACTTC
cdr3_aa: CSALTGVPYEQYF

j_call: TRBJ1-2
v_call: TRBV20-1
clone_size: many
d_call: TRBD1
cdr3_nt: TGCAGTGCTAGAGAAGCACAGGGGGTGAACTATGGCTACACCTTC
cdr3_aa: CSAREAQGVNYGYTF

j_call: TRBJ2-2
v_call: TRBV20-1
clone_size: .
d_call: TRBD2
cdr3_nt: TGCAGTGCTAGGGGGACTAGCGGGGGAGTCGGGGAGCTGTTTTTT
cdr3_aa: CSARGTSGGVGELFF

j_call: TRBJ1-2
v_call: TRBV5-1
clone_size: .
d_call: .
cdr3_nt: TGCGCCAGCAGGGCGGAGGGAGGAGACTATGGCTACACCTTC
cdr3_aa: CASRAEGGDYGYTF

j_call: TRBJ2-7
v_call: TRBV5-1
clone_size: once
d_call: .
cdr3_nt: TGCGCCAGCAGCTTGGTTATTCGGGGTACCGACGAGCAGTACTTC
cdr3_aa: CASSLVIRGTDEQYF

j_call: TRBJ2-1
v_call: TRBV4-3
clone_size: .
d_call: .
cdr3_nt: TGCGCCAGCAGCCGGGAATTATCCTACAGTGAGCAGTTCTTC
cdr3_aa: CASSRELSYSEQFF

j_call: TRBJ2-5
v_call: TRBV19
clone_size: many
d_call: .
cdr3_nt: TGTGCCAGTAGTAAAAAGGGGTCGGAGACCCAGTACTTC
cdr3_aa: CASSKKGSETQYF

j_call: TRBJ2-5
v_call: TRBV10-3
clone_size: many
d_call: .
cdr3_nt: TGTGCCATCAGTGCGGAGAAGAGCCAGTACTTC
cdr3_aa: CAISAEKSQYF

j_call: TRBJ1-3
v_call: TRBV7-4
clone_size: .
d_call: .
cdr3_nt: TGTGCCAGCTCAGGCTGGAACACCATATATTTT
cdr3_aa: CASSGWNTIYF

j_call: TRBJ2-3
v_call: TRBV7-2
clone_size: .
d_call: .
cdr3_nt: TGTGCCAGCAGCTTATGCCCTCGGTTTGAGCGTAGCACAGATACGCAGTATTTT
cdr3_aa: CASSLCPRFERSTDTQYF

j_call: TRBJ2-6
v_call: TRBV6-5
clone_size: many
d_call: .
cdr3_nt: TGTGCCAGCAGTCCCCAGTACTCTGGGGCCAACGTCCTGACTTTC
cdr3_aa: CASSPQYSGANVLTF

j_call: TRBJ1-5
v_call: TRBV4-3
clone_size: many
d_call: .
cdr3_nt: TGCGCCAGCAGCCAAGATTATCAGACAAATCAGCCCCAGCATTTT
cdr3_aa: CASSQDYQTNQPQHF

j_call: TRBJ2-1
v_call: TRBV11-3
clone_size: many
d_call: .
cdr3_nt: TGTGCCAGCAAATCCAGGGGTAATGAGCAGTTCTTC
cdr3_aa: CASKSRGNEQFF

j_call: TRBJ1-1
v_call: TRBV19
clone_size: few
d_call: .
cdr3_nt: TGTGCCAGTAGTAACAACAGGAACACTGAAGCTTTCTTT
cdr3_aa: CASSNNRNTEAFF

j_call: TRBJ2-1
v_call: TRBV5-6
clone_size: .
d_call: TRBD1
cdr3_nt: TGTGCCAGCAGCTGGGACAGGCCTCTAAACAACAATGAGCAGTTCTTC
cdr3_aa: CASSWDRPLNNNEQFF

j_call: TRBJ1-2
v_call: TRBV7-2
clone_size: many
d_call: .
cdr3_nt: TGTGCCAGCAGCTTATGGGATAGCTATGGCTACACCTTC
cdr3_aa: CASSLWDSYGYTF

j_call: TRBJ2-1
v_call: TRBV7-2
clone_size: many
d_call: TRBD1
cdr3_nt: TGTGCCAGCAGCCCAGGAAACAGGGGTCTTTACAATGAGCAGTTCTTC
cdr3_aa: CASSPGNRGLYNEQFF

j_call: TRBJ1-1
v_call: TRBV4-3
clone_size: .
d_call: TRBD1
cdr3_nt: TGCGCCAGCAGCCATTGGGGACAGGGGCCCACTGAAGCTTTCTTT
cdr3_aa: CASSHWGQGPTEAFF

j_call: TRBJ1-6
v_call: TRBV24-1
clone_size: few
d_call: TRBD1
cdr3_nt: TGTGCCACCAGTGATGGGGACAGCAGAAATTCACCCCTCCACTTT
cdr3_aa: CATSDGDSRNSPLHF